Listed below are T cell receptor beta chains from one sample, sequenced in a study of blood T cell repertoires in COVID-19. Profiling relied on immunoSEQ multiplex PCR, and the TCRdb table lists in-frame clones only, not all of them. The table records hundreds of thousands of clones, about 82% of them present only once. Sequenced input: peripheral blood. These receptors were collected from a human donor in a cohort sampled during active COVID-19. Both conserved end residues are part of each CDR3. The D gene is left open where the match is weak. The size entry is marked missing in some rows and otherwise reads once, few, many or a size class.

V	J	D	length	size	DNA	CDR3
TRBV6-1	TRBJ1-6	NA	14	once	TGTGCCAGCAGTGACGGGGTCTATAATTCACCCCTCCACTTT	CASSDGVYNSPLHF
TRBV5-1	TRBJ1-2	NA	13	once	TGCGCCAGCACCCTGGACAGTAACTATGGCTACACCTTC	CASTLDSNYGYTF
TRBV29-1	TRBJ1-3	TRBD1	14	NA	TGCAGCGTTGCCACAGGGGGCTCTGGAAACACCATATATTTT	CSVATGGSGNTIYF
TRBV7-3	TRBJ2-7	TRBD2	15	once	TGTGCCAGCAGCGTACTAGCGGGGGCCCCCTACGAGCAGTACTTC	CASSVLAGAPYEQYF
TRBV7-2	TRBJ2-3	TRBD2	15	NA	TGTGCCAGCAGCTTAGCGGCGGGGGGGACAGATACGCAGTATTTT	CASSLAAGGTDTQYF
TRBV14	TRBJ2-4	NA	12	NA	TGTGCCAGCAGCCGACTGGGGGGCATTCAGTACTTC	CASSRLGGIQYF
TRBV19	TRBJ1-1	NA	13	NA	TGTGCCAGTAGTCAGACACGGAACACTGAAGCTTTCTTT	CASSQTRNTEAFF
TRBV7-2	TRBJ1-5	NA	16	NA	TGTGCCAGCAGCTTAGTGGGGGCAGGGGCGGGTCAGCCCCAGCATTTT	CASSLVGAGAGQPQHF
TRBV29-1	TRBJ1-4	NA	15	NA	TGCAGCGTGACGACAGGAAATAGGGTGGGTGAAAAACTGTTTTTT	CSVTTGNRVGEKLFF
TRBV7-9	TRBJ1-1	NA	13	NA	TGTGCCAGCAGGGGCAGGGTGAACACTGAAGCTTTCTTT	CASRGRVNTEAFF
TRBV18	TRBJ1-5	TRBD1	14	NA	TGTGCCAGCTCACCGGACAGGGGTGGTCAGCCCCAGCATTTT	CASSPDRGGQPQHF
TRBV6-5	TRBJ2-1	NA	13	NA	TGTGCCAGCAGTTATAAGCCTTACAATGAGCAGTTCTTC	CASSYKPYNEQFF
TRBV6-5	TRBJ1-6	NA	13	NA	TGTGCCAGCAGCCTGACAGTTAATTCACCCCTCCACTTT	CASSLTVNSPLHF
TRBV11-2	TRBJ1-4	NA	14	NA	TGTGCCAGCAGCACACCAACCCCGGGGGGAAAACTGTTTTTT	CASSTPTPGGKLFF
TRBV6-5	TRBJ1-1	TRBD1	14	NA	TGTGCCAGCACCGGGACAGTCAGAAACACTGAAGCTTTCTTT	CASTGTVRNTEAFF
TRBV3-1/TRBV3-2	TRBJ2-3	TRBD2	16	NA	TGTGCCAGCAGCCAGGGCCCCGGGACTAGCCCTGATACGCAGTATTTT	CASSQGPGTSPDTQYF
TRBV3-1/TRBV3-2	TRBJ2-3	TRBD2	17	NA	TGTGCCAGCAGCCCCGTTAGCGGGGGGGCTTGGGCAGATACGCAGTATTTT	CASSPVSGGAWADTQYF
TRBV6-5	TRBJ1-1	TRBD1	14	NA	TGTGCCACCAAACCGGGACAGGGGAAGGCTGAAGCTTTCTTT	CATKPGQGKAEAFF
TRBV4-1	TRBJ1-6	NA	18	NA	TGCGCCAGCAGCCAAGACCCACGGGAGAGCTCCTATAATTCACCCCTCCACTTT	CASSQDPRESSYNSPLHF
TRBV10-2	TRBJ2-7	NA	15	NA	TGCGCCAGCAGTGACATCGGGGGACGGCCGAACGAGCAGTACTTC	CASSDIGGRPNEQYF
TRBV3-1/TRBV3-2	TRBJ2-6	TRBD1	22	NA	TGTGCCAGCAGCCAAGATTCCAGACAGGGGGTTTACGGCTGGAGTGGGGCCAACGTCCTGACTTTC	CASSQDSRQGVYGWSGANVLTF
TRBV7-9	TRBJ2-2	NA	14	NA	TGTGCCAGCCTACAGGTTACCAACACCGGGGAGCTGTTTTTT	CASLQVTNTGELFF
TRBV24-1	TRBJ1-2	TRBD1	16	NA	TGTGCCACCAGTGATCCCGGGACAGGGTTCGACTATGGCTACACCTTC	CATSDPGTGFDYGYTF
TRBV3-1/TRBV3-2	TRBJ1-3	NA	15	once	TGTGCCAGCAGCCAACGGGGAGGTTATGGAAACACCATATATTTT	CASSQRGGYGNTIYF
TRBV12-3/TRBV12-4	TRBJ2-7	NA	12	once	TGTGCCAGCAGTTTCACGGGGTACGAGCAGTACTTC	CASSFTGYEQYF
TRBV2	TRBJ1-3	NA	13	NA	TGTGCCAGCATAGTCACTGCTGGAAACACCATATATTTT	CASIVTAGNTIYF
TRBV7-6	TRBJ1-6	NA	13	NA	TGTGCCAGCAGCTTAGAGCCTCTCTCACCCCTCCACTTT	CASSLEPLSPLHF
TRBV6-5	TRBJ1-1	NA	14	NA	TGTGCCAGCAGTTACTCACGGGGGAACACTGAAGCTTTCTTT	CASSYSRGNTEAFF
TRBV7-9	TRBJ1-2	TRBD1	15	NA	TGTGCCAGCAGCTCGTCCAGGGGGCGGTGGGCAGGCTACACCTTC	CASSSSRGRWAGYTF
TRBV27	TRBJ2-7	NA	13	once	TGTGCCAGCAGTAGTGCGGCCCCTGGCGAGCAGTACTTC	CASSSAAPGEQYF
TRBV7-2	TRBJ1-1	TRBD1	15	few	TGTGCCAGCAGCTTAGAGGGGACAGGGGCCTCTGAAGCTTTCTTT	CASSLEGTGASEAFF
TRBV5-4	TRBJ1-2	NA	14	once	TGTGCCAGCAGCTTGACCGGACAGAACTATGGCTACACCTTC	CASSLTGQNYGYTF
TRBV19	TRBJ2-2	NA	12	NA	TGTGCCAGTACCTACGGGACCGGGGAGCTGTTTTTT	CASTYGTGELFF
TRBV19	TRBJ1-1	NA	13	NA	TGTGCCAGTACCCCGCGGCGGAACACTGAAGCTTTCTTT	CASTPRRNTEAFF
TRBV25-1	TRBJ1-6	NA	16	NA	TGTGCCAGCAGTGAATCGAGGAGCTCCTATAATTCACCCCTCCACTTT	CASSESRSSYNSPLHF
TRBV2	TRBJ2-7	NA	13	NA	TGTGCCAGCCTCTGGACAGAAGCCTACGAGCAGTACTTC	CASLWTEAYEQYF
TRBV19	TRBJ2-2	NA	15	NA	TGTGCCAGTAGACAACCGGGACTTACAACCGGGGAGCTGTTTTTT	CASRQPGLTTGELFF
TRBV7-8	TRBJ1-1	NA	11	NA	TGTGCCAGCAGCTTGGATACAGTTGCTTTCTTT	CASSLDTVAFF
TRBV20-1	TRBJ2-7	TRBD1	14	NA	TGCAGTGCTAGTACCGGACAGGGGGCTTACGAGCAGTACTTC	CSASTGQGAYEQYF
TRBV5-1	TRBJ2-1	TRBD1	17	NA	TGCGCCAGCAGCACTACCTCGCCGGGACAGGTAAACAATGAGCAGTTCTTC	CASSTTSPGQVNNEQFF
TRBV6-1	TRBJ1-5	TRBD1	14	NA	TGTGCCAGCAGTGAAGGGACAGGGAGTCAGCCCCAGCATTTT	CASSEGTGSQPQHF
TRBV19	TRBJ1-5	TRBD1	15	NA	TGTGCCAGTACCCCGATGACAGGGATCAATCAGCCCCAGCATTTT	CASTPMTGINQPQHF
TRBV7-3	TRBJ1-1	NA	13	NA	TGTGCCAGCAGCACACAGGGTAGCACTGAAGCTTTCTTT	CASSTQGSTEAFF
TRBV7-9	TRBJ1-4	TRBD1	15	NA	TGTGCCAGCAGCTTGGGACAGGGAACACATGAAAAACTGTTTTTT	CASSLGQGTHEKLFF
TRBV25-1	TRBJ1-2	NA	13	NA	TGTGCCAGCAGTCGAGGGGGGGCTGAGGGCTACACCTTC	CASSRGGAEGYTF
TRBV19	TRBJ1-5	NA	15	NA	TGTGCCACCACAGAGCTCACAGGAATCAATCAGCCCCAGCATTTT	CATTELTGINQPQHF
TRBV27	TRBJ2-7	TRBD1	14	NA	TGTGCCAGCAGTTTCGCAGGGGGTACCTACGAGCAGTACTTC	CASSFAGGTYEQYF
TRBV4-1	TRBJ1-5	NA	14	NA	TGCGCCAGCAGCCAAGAACAGGGCAATCAGCCCCAGCATTTT	CASSQEQGNQPQHF
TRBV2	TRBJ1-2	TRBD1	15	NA	TGTGCCAGCAGTGTAGCCGGGACAGGGAACTATGGCTACACCTTC	CASSVAGTGNYGYTF
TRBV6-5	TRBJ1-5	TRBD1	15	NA	TGTGCCAGCAGCCCGTTGGACAGGGGGATTCAGCCCCAGCATTTT	CASSPLDRGIQPQHF
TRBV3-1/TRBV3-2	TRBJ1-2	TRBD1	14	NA	TGTGCCAGCAGCCCTTTCGGGACAGACTATGGCTACACCTTC	CASSPFGTDYGYTF
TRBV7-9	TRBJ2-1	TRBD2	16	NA	TGTGCCAGCAGCCAAACACTAGCGGGGTCTCTCAATGAGCAGTTCTTC	CASSQTLAGSLNEQFF